This TCR beta chain was sequenced for a study of identical twins (dated by TCRdb to 2016 to 2018). About the full investigation: TCR alpha and beta repertoires from monozygotic twins, unrelated adults of various ages and cord blood were deep-sequenced to test whether fetal clonotypes persist. To rule out contamination, replicate twin experiments were performed at different times with different library preparation protocols. The paper's findings and limits, for the study overall: Conclusions relied on cross-sectional statistical analysis, since the same donors could not be followed over many years. Zero-insertion analyses could be partly confounded by invariant T cells such as MAIT and iNKT, although diverse VJ usage argued against such confounding for most clonotypes. Recombination models systematically underestimated out-of-frame TCR alpha sharing in monozygotic twins but agreed with sharing between unrelated individuals. A weaker excess of twin sharing was found in beta out-of-frame sequences because the signal-to-noise ratio was lowered by fewer shared sequences. Fewer insertions were carried by abundant cord blood beta clonotypes, a similar but weaker trend appeared in young adult naive repertoires, and no such trend appeared in memory repertoires. Compared with coincidental sharing between unrelated individuals, out-of-frame TCR alpha sequences shared between twins had an excess of sequences with low generation probability.

As for this clonotype: This clone's antigen is unknown. There are no base qualities to consult, and no much larger clone falls within one base.

Libraries came from 5' RACE. Sequencing was carried out with an Illumina HiSeq 2000. Template switching added a universal primer binding site, and the final cDNA carried a unique molecular identifier that allowed TCR cDNA molecules to be counted accurately. Specific primers in the conserved constant-segment region were used to synthesize first-strand cDNA for the TCR alpha and beta chains. To control for contamination, every cDNA library was double barcoded, receiving both a SMART-Mk sample barcode and Illumina barcodes. Two successive PCR steps introduced TruSeq adapter sequences along with Illumina sample barcodes. The TCR alpha and beta cDNA libraries were sequenced on the Illumina HiSeq platform using custom primers. As for how the authors treated the data: MiGEC was used to process raw reads and extract unique molecular identifiers, and MiXCR was used to find CDR3 positions. Recombination models were inferred per individual with the repgenHMM and IGoR tools using an EM algorithm. Shared clonotype analysis was performed with the tcR package in R, normalizing sharing by the product of cloneset sizes. To study raw recombination free of thymic and clonal selection effects, out-of-frame nonproductive sequences were analyzed. TCRdb ran its own pipeline on the public reads, namely fastp trimming at Q25 and MiXCR clone calling, and kept in-frame beta chains. Each record represents a unique CDR3 protein, reported with the most common genes and DNA among its rows. The authors' filters were not applied to this entry. The sample table lists a few hundred thousand distinct CDR3 sequences, roughly 9.5% of them with a count of one. The ten top clones hold roughly 3% of the sample.

Every donor was a healthy Caucasian. Three pairs of female monozygotic twins, all aged 18 to 29 years, were included in the twin cohort. RNA for TCR libraries was isolated from peripheral blood mononuclear cells. There are 14 amino acids in the CDR3, from cysteine to phenylalanine inclusive. Of all the DNA, just the CDR3 is kept, 42 bases in frame from base 1. V is pared back by 6 bases and J by 5 bases, with 16 bases lying between the germline termini. In the germline V gene, CDR1 corresponds to MNHNS and CDR2 to SASEGT. This sample was shared with a second study, whose subject was yellow fever vaccine responses in identical twins. The second source states: The authors reported that the T cell response to vaccination in identical twins appeared partly convergent and partly personalized. The study precisely tracked vaccine-responding T cell clones in identical twins.

The chain links TRBV6-1 with TRBJ2-5; the D gene is possibly TRBD2, with 6 bases matching. This clonotype was sampled from a woman in her late teens or twenties in good health. Sequences were obtained from PBMCs. The DNA sequence is as follows: TGTGCCAGCAGCCCGGGGGTGCTGGGGGAGACCCAGTACTTC. This codes for CASSPGVLGETQYF.